The clone carrying this T cell receptor beta chain was observed a few times. Its specificity is not known. Arm-PCR with iRepertoire HTBI primers amplified the CDR3 regions for these TCR beta libraries. In the original analysis: Analysis of the samples identified 50 to 70 TRBV and 12 to 15 TRBJ segments. TCRdb reprocessed the multiplex PCR reads via MiXCR and lists one record per CDR3 protein. These V and J calls originate from TCRdb's pipeline instead of the authors' own analysis. The sample has roughly 450,000 distinct CDR3 sequences; around a quarter are singletons. As for time point: persistent/refractory GD, antithyroid drugs over 5 years with positive TRAb. RNA extracted from PBMCs served as the sequencing template. Graves' disease diagnoses followed American Thyroid Association guidelines. There are 15 residues in the CDR3. The trim removed 4 bases at V and 3 bases at J, leaving 9 bases unmatched. Looked up from germline, CDR1 is MNHEY and CDR2 is SVGAGI.

This specimen belongs to a study of regulatory T cells in long-lasting Graves disease. Whole-study results and caveats: The sample size was small, and this may have reduced accuracy.

This sequence originates from a female donor with Graves disease. This specimen was peripheral blood mononuclear cells (PBMCs), taken when the disease was refractory, from a patient treated with antithyroid drugs. This chain links TRBV6-5 with TRBJ2-7; TRBD2 agrees at 7 bases. CDR3: CASSSVRGRVYEQYF. The CDR3 DNA follows: TGTGCCAGCAGTTCGGTTCGCGGGAGAGTCTACGAGCAGTACTTC.